This TCR beta chain was identified in a study of cytomegalovirus exposure and HLA in healthy donors (dated by TCRdb to the late 2010s). Some background on the complete study: According to an earlier analysis of a few hundred of the donors, some 180 million T cells yielded roughly 100 million unique TCR beta sequences and 276 Gb of sequence data. Among some 400 genotyped donors of the cohort, an average of about 220,000 unique TCR beta nucleotide sequences was sequenced per donor, of which roughly 17% were non-productive. In the later analysis, no new phenotypic data were used to find candidate immune exposures; instead, reliance was placed on TCR beta sequences and their occurrence across donors. The genetic ancestry cluster associated with self-reported Caucasian donors included 80% to 90% of the approximately 410 genotyped donors. To decide whether each TCR beta V gene segment behaved as functional or pseudogenic, an earlier analysis of some 600 of the donors relied on high-throughput TCR beta sequencing. The study used immunosequencing to profile the T cell repertoires of 666 subjects and linked those repertoires to cytomegalovirus serostatus. An early release covering 500 to 750 HLA-typed donors comprised about 290 gigabases of sequencing data and about 90 million unique TCR sequences. Class I and class II HLA loci were covered by the typing at four-digit resolution. Because of strong linkage in the cohort, five DR-DQ haplotypes were treated as single units for association and clustering. Besides the first cohort of approximately 710 subjects, a separate validation cohort made up of 120 or so different subjects was used. Typing coverage differed by locus: A, B, C, DRB1 and DQB1 were typed in roughly 620-640 donors, DQA1 in about 500, DPA1 in 600 to 610, and DPB1 in approximately 450. Alongside the repertoire data, information on donor age, sex, ethnicity and CMV serostatus was compiled. The study aimed to test whether signatures of past pathogen exposure could be identified by cataloging public T cell receptors. Every repertoire in the discovery cohort had been generated on one and the same sequencing platform. A later genetic analysis took genome-wide SNP genotypes for about three fifths of the roughly 670 donors and used that subset as a discovery cohort. To predict cytomegalovirus infection status, the study combined high-throughput TCR immunosequencing, statistical association of individual TCRs with disease status, and machine learning. To study patterns of TCR occurrence, a later analysis re-analyzed previously published TCR beta repertoires from around 670 donors and added high-resolution HLA genotyping.

Overall results and qualifications from the work: Correlated functional status among segregating V segments might reflect linkage disequilibrium, but an unknown experimental factor could not be ruled out. At a false discovery rate of 0.05, a later analysis linked under 20,000 TCR beta sequences to specific HLA alleles. In a later analysis, the rate of TCR association differed among HLA loci, with DRB1 alleles having the most associated TCRs and HLA-C alleles having the fewest. While some public TCRs were present in many individuals, most TCR sequences turned up only very rarely across donors. Cytomegalovirus status was reported to be diagnosed by the classifier with high specificity and sensitivity in both the original and validation cohorts. It was suggested by the authors that the approach could potentially be generalized to other disease states and immunological phenotypes. Because counts were too low, around 17 rarely observed V segments, including chromosome 9 orphons, were left out of the earlier analysis of roughly 600 of the donors. For the cohort, immune exposure information was limited to CMV serostatus. Because the 87-base-pair reads could not distinguish some IMGT-functional V segments, including TRBV6-2 and TRBV6-3, those segments were excluded. A further reported finding was that TCR beta sequences accurately predicted the HLA-A and HLA-B alleles for most subjects in the first cohort. A later analysis found that most CMV-associated TCR beta chains appeared HLA-restricted, with HLA associations seemingly driven largely by CMV exposure. Assigning TCR associations to individual alleles was difficult when HLA alleles, especially DR and DQ, strongly co-occurred. Only TCR beta chains were sequenced in this cohort, and the absence of alpha or paired-chain data limited detectable features. In a later analysis, several top co-occurrence clusters were reported to appear linked to parvovirus B19, influenza, CMV and Epstein-Barr virus. V-gene and J-gene trimming of TCR beta chains was associated with a missense DCLRE1C variant in a later genetic analysis, and the association was replicated in an independent cohort. The presence/absence analyses assumed that sequencing depth was roughly uniform across donors, and that assumption may not be true. Because some donors lacked HLA typing at each locus, the association tests relied only on the typed subset. In a later analysis, HLA-associated TCR beta chains showed more clonal expansion and lower generation probabilities than non-associated chains that were equally common. In vitro tests confirmed that a few of the cytomegalovirus-associated TCR beta chains recognize cytomegalovirus antigens. In an earlier analysis of a few hundred of the donors, most TCR beta V segments were observed in productive rearrangements about 87% or about 30% of the time, broadly matching IMGT annotations. According to a later genetic analysis, donors in an Asian-associated ancestry cluster had fewer N-insertions in productive TCRs than the roughly 670-donor mean. A cluster of highly shared sequence variants was judged likely to be a technical artifact of the sequencing pipeline. In the study, approximately 160 TCR beta chains were listed as associated with cytomegalovirus.

The library was built by means of the immunoSEQ multiplex PCR assay. For the multiplex PCR, a mixture combining 60 forward primers for TCR Vbeta segments and 13 reverse primers for TCR Jbeta segments was used. The CDR3 region of rearranged TCR beta genes was amplified from genomic DNA with a multiplex PCR assay. The amplified TCR beta libraries were sequenced on the Illumina HiSeq System as 87-base-pair reads. For the original study's pipeline: A later analysis tallied roughly 76 million unique TCR beta chains across the roughly 610 repertoires, and roughly 11 million of those chains were shared by two or more donors. Raw reads were error-corrected and collapsed into unique sequences by a nearest-neighbor algorithm in which closely related sequences were merged to remove PCR and sequencing errors. CDR3 sequences were aligned to IMGT reference sequences to assign V, D and J gene segments. For a sequence to be retained, a match of at least six nucleotides was required to both a V gene segment and a J gene segment. A rearrangement counted as productive if the CDR3 had no stop codons and remained in frame with V and J, and every other rearrangement counted as non-productive. CDR3 was defined according to IMGT convention as the region running from the second conserved V-encoded cysteine to the conserved J-encoded phenylalanine. The earlier analysis of roughly 590 of the donors excluded sequences that lacked an unambiguous match to a single V gene segment. In an earlier analysis of 587 of the donors, a V segment was called functional when productive rearrangements were above 56.7%, and segregating when the standard deviation between donors exceeded 5%. A statistical classification framework was built to diagnose cytomegalovirus status from the catalog of TCR beta chain sequences. A later analysis assigned V and J genes by comparing TCR nucleotide sequences with IMGT/GENE-DB human TR gene sequences. A later analysis assigned CDR3 sequences and most-parsimonious VDJ recombination scenarios with the TCRdist pipeline. In a later analysis, each TCR beta chain was defined by its CDR3 amino acid sequence together with its V-gene family, and reads lacking a unique V-gene family were excluded. To address suspected cross-contamination and a sequencing artifact, a later analysis removed a few hundred highly shared, low-generation-probability nucleotide sequences. In a later analysis, a clonal expansion index for each public chain was calculated from normalized within-repertoire ranks of inferred template counts. In a later analysis, generation probabilities were computed using a VDJ recombination model fitted to out-of-frame rearrangements, and the results were checked against IGoR. In a later analysis, hypergeometric tests were used to score TCR-TCR, TCR-HLA and TCR-CMV co-occurrence, with a repertoire-size bias correction applied to TCR pairs. A later analysis estimated false discovery rates by permuting HLA or CMV assignments 20 times. In a later analysis, co-occurring TCRs were grouped with DBSCAN, and TCRdist sequence similarity was added when clustering was performed within HLA-allele-positive subsets. Repertoires with fewer than 30,000 or more than 120,000 public chains were left out of co-occurrence clustering, as were roughly five repertoires with anomalous nucleotide sharing. TCRdb stores this immuneACCESS table with in-frame sequences only. Part of the clones is absent; in the studies checked, under half of the shortfall reflects unresolved V genes, and no reason is known for the rest. V and J calls and clone size are copied from that table; D and trimming were computed from the DNA. The sample profile shows some 90,000 clones; 78% of them were found once. The top ten hold less than 3.5% of the sample.

Relative to germline, V is 0 bases shorter and J is 2 bases shorter, with 11 bases between their ends. CDR1 SGDLS and CDR2 YYNGEE were looked up in the germline V gene. The CDR3, from cysteine to phenylalanine, totals 15 residues. Only CDR3 DNA is held: 45 bases, read in frame from base 1. In this sample, this clone turned up once. Its antigen specificity is not known. Base qualities are not recorded, but no much larger clone differs from it by a single base. In total, roughly 710 healthy bone marrow donors made up the cohort. At the time of sampling, all cohort members were nominally healthy, though unrecorded immune exposures were likely present. The donor tested CMV seronegative, placing the donor among the 352 seronegative members of the cohort. A peripheral blood sample was collected from each donor, and TCR beta sequencing was performed on peripheral blood mononuclear cells. Genomic DNA extraction from the blood cell samples was performed with the Qiagen DNeasy Blood Extraction Kit.

This chain is built from TRBV9 and TRBJ2-5, with the D gene not clear enough to name. The TCR originated in a woman in her forties in good health and CMV-seronegative. Input material: PBMCs. The CDR3 region has the sequence CASSVVPDKQETQYF. The sequenced DNA: TGTGCCAGCAGCGTAGTTCCAGACAAACAAGAGACCCAGTACTTC.